This T cell receptor beta chain comes out of a study of cytomegalovirus exposure and HLA in healthy donors. Study outcomes and limitations: For cytomegalovirus status, the classifier reportedly gave diagnoses with high specificity and sensitivity. The majority of CMV-associated TCR beta chains were reported as apparently HLA-restricted in a later analysis. As was reported, the HLA-A and HLA-B alleles of most subjects were accurately predicted from TCR beta sequences.

Germline V gene data show CDR1 as SGDLS and CDR2 as YYNGEE. The CDR3 length is 10 residues. Trimming stripped 4 bases from V and 15 bases from J, with 11 bases between. This clone was observed a handful of times. Antigen specificity is unknown. Whereas donors were nominally healthy upon sampling, unrecorded immune exposures were probable. Researchers ran the PCR with 60 Vbeta and 13 Jbeta primers. Profiling relied on immunoSEQ multiplex PCR, and the TCRdb table lists in-frame clones only, not all of them. The table shows about 190,000 clones, with just under 75% occurring only once. This receptor was taken from a woman in her 30s in good health and CMV-seropositive. The V gene is TRBV9, the J gene TRBJ2-1; D is undetermined. Sequencing used PBMCs. CDR3 amino acids: CASSTGTGFF. In DNA, the CDR3 is TGTGCCAGCAGCACTGGTACGGGGTTCTTC.